The 25 T cell receptor beta chains in this list originate from one sample, sequenced in a study of blood T cell repertoires in COVID-19. Assay used: immunoSEQ multiplex PCR; TCRdb lists only in-frame clones, some missing. The repertoire holds approximately 250,000 clones, with roughly 90% as singletons. Input material: PBMCs or T cells enriched from blood (not recorded which). The origin of the receptors is a man aged 40-49 years who had been exposed to COVID-19.

This clone was observed a single time. The chain couples TRBV27 to TRBJ2-7; the match to TRBD1 covers 12 bases. V was pared by 2 bases and J by 2 bases, with 28 bases of the junction left unmatched. CDR1 is MNHEY and CDR2 is SMNVEV in the germline V gene (reference sequence). The CDR3 extends over 24 amino acids. This chain's CDR3 is CASSLHSMVSPGQGAGRWTYEQYF. DNA for the CDR3: TGTGCCAGCAGTTTACATAGTATGGTCAGTCCGGGACAGGGGGCCGGCCGCTGGACCTACGAGCAGTACTTC.

This clone was seen more than once but under ten times. V usage is TRBV4-1 and J usage is TRBJ2-2; TRBD2 might be the D (5 bases). The CDR3 consists of 16 residues. Trimming removed 4 bases from V and 6 bases from J, with 18 bases in between. Germline V lookup: CDR1 MGHRA, CDR2 YSYEKL. Here the CDR3 reads CASSLYQTGRAGELFF. The CDR3 nucleotides read TGCGCCAGCAGCCTATACCAAACGGGAAGGGCCGGGGAGCTGTTTTTT.

Comment on this clone: The sample has other DNA sequences that encode this CDR3 too. The rearrangement links TRBV28 to TRBJ1-1; D gene ambiguous. The CDR3 has 12 residues. Deletions cut 5 bases from V and 1 base from J, with 5 bases between. CDR1 is MDHEN, CDR2 SYDVKM, per germline. The CDR3: CASSLRNTEAFF. The CDR3 DNA reads as TGTGCCAGCAGTCTGCGGAACACTGAAGCTTTCTTT. Using reference TRBV28 and TRBJ1-1 for the parts outside the CDR3, the full variable domain is DVKVTQSSRYLVKRTGEKVFLECVQDMDHENMFWYRQDPGLGLRLIYFSYDVKMKEKGDIPEGYSVSREKKERFSLILESASTNQTSMYLCASSLRNTEAFFGQGTRLTVV.

The genes are TRBV5-1 and TRBJ2-5; 8 bases fit TRBD1. Germline V gene lookup returns CDR1 SGHRS and CDR2 YFSETQ. The CDR3 is 15 amino acids. V lost 0 bases to trimming and J lost 5 bases; unmatched junction nucleotides: 6. The CDR3 DNA is TGCGCCAGCAGCTTGGCCGTCAGGGGGCACGAGACCCAGTACTTC. Its protein product is CASSLAVRGHETQYF.

The chain links TRBV19 to TRBJ1-5; D remains unclear. CDR1 is LNHDA, CDR2 SQIVND, per germline (reference sequence). CDR3 length: 13 amino acids. The V gene lost 5 bases and the J gene lost 16 bases, with 21 bases spanning the gap. CDR3 DNA: TGTGCCAGTAGTCCCCAATCAGGCCCAATAAGTCATTTT. It yields the protein CASSPQSGPISHF.

The chain couples TRBV28 to TRBJ1-2; the match to TRBD1 covers 7 bases. The CDR3 sequence is 13 residues long. The V and J ends lost 6 bases and 4 bases, in that order; junction bases with no gene match: 5. Germline loops: CDR1 MDHEN, CDR2 SYDVKM. CDR3 sequence: CASSREGAYGYTF. The CDR3 coding sequence is TGTGCCAGCAGCCGCGAGGGGGCCTATGGCTACACCTTC.

This clone was found many times. The chain is built from TRBV9 and TRBJ2-5; 7 bases are a match to TRBD1. V lost 4 bases to trimming and J lost 2 bases; unmatched junction nucleotides: 2. Germline lookup yields CDR1 SGDLS and CDR2 YYNGEE. The CDR3 has 13 residues. The CDR3 loop is CASSKGQQETQYF. CDR3 bases: TGTGCCAGCAGCAAGGGACAGCAAGAGACCCAGTACTTC.

The chain links TRBV6-5 to TRBJ2-3; TRBD2 agrees at 8 bases. The junction had 5 bases not matched to a gene; V was cut back by 6 bases and J by 0 bases. In germline, CDR1 is MNHEY, CDR2 SVGAGI. The CDR3 is 15 amino acids. CDR3 sequence (DNA): TGTGCCAGCAGGGTAGCGGGGCTAAGCACAGATACGCAGTATTTT. The encoded protein is CASRVAGLSTDTQYF.

This clone was detected only once. The chain has TRBV29-1 and TRBJ1-3, with D unclear. Deletions cut 3 bases from V and 0 bases from J, with 9 bases between. The CDR3 runs to 14 residues. Germline CDR1 and CDR2: SQVTM and ANQGSEA. CDR3 amino acids: CSVEEGSSGNTIYF. Here the CDR3 DNA reads TGCAGCGTTGAGGAGGGTTCCTCTGGAAACACCATATATTTT. The full variable domain, rest sourced from reference TRBV29-1 and TRBJ1-3, is SAVISQKPSRDICQRGTSLTIQCQVDSQVTMMFWYRQQPGQSLTLIATANQGSEATYESGFVIDKFPISRPNLTFSTLTVSNMSPEDSSIYLCSVEEGSSGNTIYFGEGSWLTVV.

Concerning this clone: The same CDR3 can be traced to other DNA sequences in this sample. This rearrangement joins TRBV18 to TRBJ1-4; no reliable D call. V was pared by 3 bases and J by 5 bases, with 4 bases between. This CDR3 contains 12 residues. CDR1 KGHSH and CDR2 LQKENI come from the germline V gene. CDR3 loop: CASSPSNEKLFF. The CDR3 region has the DNA TGTGCCAGCTCACCGAGCAATGAAAAACTGTTTTTT.

This chain uses TRBV28 with TRBJ2-7; 7 bases agree with TRBD2. Per germline, CDR1 MDHEN and CDR2 SYDVKM. There are 16 residues in the CDR3. V was clipped by 6 bases and J by 0 bases; unmatched bases: 11. This CDR3 reads CASRGVGGSNSYEQYF. Here the CDR3 DNA reads TGTGCCAGCAGGGGGGTTGGCGGGAGTAACTCCTACGAGCAGTACTTC.

The rearrangement uses TRBV11-2 and TRBJ2-1; TRBD1 is a possible D gene (6 bases). Trimming removed 4 bases at V and 7 bases at J, with 11 bases between. Looked up from germline, CDR1 is SGHAT and CDR2 is FQNNGV. The CDR3 covers 13 residues. The DNA of the CDR3 is TGTGCCAGCAGCTCCCTAAGGGGGAATGAGCAGTTCTTC. Its translation is CASSSLRGNEQFF.

The CDR3 protein is CASSLGHGGTNTGELFF. In nucleotides, the CDR3 is TGTGCCAGCAGCTTGGGCCACGGGGGGACAAACACCGGGGAGCTGTTTTTT. V and J are TRBV11-3 and TRBJ2-2, with a tentative D call TRBD2 (7 bases). V lost 3 bases to trimming and J lost 2 bases, with 16 bases between them. This CDR3 comprises 17 residues. The germline V gene has CDR1 SGHNT and CDR2 YENEEA. Supplemented by reference TRBV11-3 and TRBJ2-2, the full variable domain reads EAGVVQSPRYKIIEKKQPVAFWCNPISGHNTLYWYLQNLGQGPELLIRYENEEAVDDSQLPKDRFSAERLKGVDSTLKIQPAELGDSAVYLCASSLGHGGTNTGELFFGEGSRLTVL.

The V and J genes are TRBV14 and TRBJ2-3; D remains ambiguous. The V end was cut by 1 base, the J end by 0 bases, with 14 bases between. From germline, CDR1 is SGHDN and CDR2 FVKESK. The CDR3 runs to 17 residues. For the CDR3, the DNA is TGTGCCAGCAGCCAAGGGATTCCTAGTCCCAGCACAGATACGCAGTATTTT. Amino acids: CASSQGIPSPSTDTQYF.

The rearrangement uses TRBV29-1 and TRBJ1-1, with unresolved D. CDR3 length: 12 residues. The V gene's germline CDR1 is SQVTM and CDR2 ANQGSEA. V lost 4 bases, J lost 0 bases, and 6 bases lay in between. The CDR3 nucleotides are TGCAGCGTTGCTACCATGAACACTGAAGCTTTCTTT. This translates into CSVATMNTEAFF. The whole variable domain, filled in from reference TRBV29-1 and TRBJ1-1, reads SAVISQKPSRDICQRGTSLTIQCQVDSQVTMMFWYRQQPGQSLTLIATANQGSEATYESGFVIDKFPISRPNLTFSTLTVSNMSPEDSSIYLCSVATMNTEAFFGQGTRLTVV.

The rearrangement joins TRBV11-1 to TRBJ2-7, with TRBD1 matching 7 bases. The V and J ends lost 3 bases and 7 bases, in that order; junction bases with no gene match: 6. This CDR3 contains 13 residues. Looked up from germline, CDR1 is SGHAT and CDR2 is FQDESV (reference sequence). The CDR3 reads CASSLGQQWEQYF. The CDR3 nucleotides are TGTGCCAGCAGCTTGGGACAGCAATGGGAGCAGTACTTC.

The gene calls are TRBV9 and TRBJ1-5; D uncertain. Between the trimmed V and J ends, which lost 0 bases and 1 base, there was a span of 8 bases. The CDR3 consists of 15 residues. CDR1 is SGDLS, CDR2 YYNGEE, per germline. The CDR3 reads CASSVGPGSNQPQHF. Here the CDR3 DNA reads TGTGCCAGCAGCGTAGGCCCGGGGAGCAATCAGCCCCAGCATTTT.

This clone was recorded once. This chain joins TRBV7-9 and TRBJ1-2; D remains unclear. This CDR3 region has 16 residues. CDR1 SEHNR and CDR2 FQNEAQ come from the germline V gene (reference sequence). V was clipped by 3 bases and J by 0 bases, with 14 bases between them. The CDR3 coding sequence is TGTGCCAGCAGCTTGGCTTCGATTAATCCTAACTATGGCTACACCTTC. This translates into CASSLASINPNYGYTF.

V usage is TRBV20-1 and J usage is TRBJ2-7, with D possibly being TRBD1 (6 bases). Germline CDR1 DFQATT, CDR2 SNEGSKA (reference sequence). This CDR3 contains 13 residues. The V end was cut by 3 bases, the J end by 5 bases, with 14 bases between. CDR3 region: CSASSDRNHEQYF. CDR3 in DNA: TGCAGTGCTAGTAGCGACAGGAACCACGAGCAGTACTTC.

The chain links TRBV7-3 to TRBJ2-2, with D unresolved. With 5 bases removed from V and 3 bases from J, the gap between germline ends came to 10 bases. The germline V gene has CDR1 SGHTA and CDR2 FQGTGA. The CDR3 sequence is 14 residues long. This chain's CDR3 is CASSPPTYTGELFF. Written as DNA, the CDR3 is TGTGCCAGCAGCCCACCGACATACACCGGGGAGCTGTTTTTT.

This sequence joins TRBV5-1 and TRBJ1-4; D possibly corresponds to TRBD1 (5 bases). This CDR3 is 14 amino acids long. Germline V lookup: CDR1 SGHRS, CDR2 YFSETQ. V lost 1 base and J 7 bases, leaving 11 bases between the germline ends. In DNA, the CDR3 is TGCGCCAGCAGCTTGTCGGGGGGAGGTGAAAAACTGTTTTTT. Its translation is CASSLSGGGEKLFF.

The chain combines TRBV14 with TRBJ1-1; the D gene is possibly TRBD1 (5 bases). This CDR3 is 15 amino acids long. Looked up from germline, CDR1 is SGHDN and CDR2 is FVKESK. The V end lost 4 bases, the J end lost 1 base, and 13 bases lay between the germline ends. The CDR3 here is CASSRYDRRNTEAFF. The DNA of the CDR3 is TGTGCCAGCAGCCGATATGACAGAAGGAACACTGAAGCTTTCTTT. Based on the CDR3 plus reference TRBV14 and TRBJ1-1, the full variable domain is EAGVTQFPSHSVIEKGQTVTLRCDPISGHDNLYWYRRVMGKEIKFLLHFVKESKQDESGMPNNRFLAERTGGTYSTLKVQPAELEDSGVYFCASSRYDRRNTEAFFGQGTRLTVV.

The V gene is TRBV5-1, the J gene TRBJ1-3; 8 positions agree with TRBD1. The ends lost 5 bases at V and 4 bases at J; junction bases unmatched: 5. Germline V lookup: CDR1 SGHRS, CDR2 YFSETQ. The CDR3 consists of 14 residues. This CDR3 reads CASSSTGDGNTIYF. DNA for the CDR3: TGCGCCAGCAGTTCGACAGGGGACGGAAACACCATATATTTT.

The CDR3 nucleotides are TGTGCCAGCAGCCCCGAGACTAGCGGGAGAGAGACAGATACGCAGTATTTT. As protein: CASSPETSGRETDTQYF. J is TRBJ2-3 and V is TRBV11-2; 12 bases are shared with TRBD2. The junction had 9 bases not matched to a gene; V was cut back by 5 bases and J by 3 bases. Per germline, CDR1 SGHAT and CDR2 FQNNGV. The CDR3 consists of 17 residues.

The V and J genes are TRBV27 and TRBJ2-1; 10 bases are shared with TRBD2. CDR3 length equals 14 residues. The trim removed 7 bases at V and 5 bases at J, leaving 5 bases unmatched. The germline gives CDR1 MNHEY, CDR2 SMNVEV (reference sequence). CDR3 DNA: TGTGCCAGCATCGGACTAGCGGTAAACAATGAGCAGTTCTTC. It encodes CASIGLAVNNEQFF.